This T cell receptor (beta chain) was recovered during a study of shared clonotypes between healthy human individuals. This CDR3 is built from 12 residues. In germline, CDR1 is MRHNA, CDR2 SNTAGT. The germline V and J ends were trimmed by 2 bases and 5 bases, with 6 bases remaining between them. TCRdb's copy holds only in-frame clones and misses some; the assay was immunoSEQ multiplex PCR. This sample has fewer than 3 million clones, with approximately 90% found just once. Source material: naive CD4+ T cells from PBMCs. As for subset: CD45RA+ positively selected. This chain uses TRBV6-4 with TRBJ1-2; D gene uncertain. The clonotype was recovered from a man younger than 35 in good health. Some clones in this sample may be carry-over from other donors' samples. CDR3 protein: CASSDGRYGYTF. In DNA form, the CDR3 reads TGTGCCAGCAGTGACGGACGGTATGGCTACACCTTC.